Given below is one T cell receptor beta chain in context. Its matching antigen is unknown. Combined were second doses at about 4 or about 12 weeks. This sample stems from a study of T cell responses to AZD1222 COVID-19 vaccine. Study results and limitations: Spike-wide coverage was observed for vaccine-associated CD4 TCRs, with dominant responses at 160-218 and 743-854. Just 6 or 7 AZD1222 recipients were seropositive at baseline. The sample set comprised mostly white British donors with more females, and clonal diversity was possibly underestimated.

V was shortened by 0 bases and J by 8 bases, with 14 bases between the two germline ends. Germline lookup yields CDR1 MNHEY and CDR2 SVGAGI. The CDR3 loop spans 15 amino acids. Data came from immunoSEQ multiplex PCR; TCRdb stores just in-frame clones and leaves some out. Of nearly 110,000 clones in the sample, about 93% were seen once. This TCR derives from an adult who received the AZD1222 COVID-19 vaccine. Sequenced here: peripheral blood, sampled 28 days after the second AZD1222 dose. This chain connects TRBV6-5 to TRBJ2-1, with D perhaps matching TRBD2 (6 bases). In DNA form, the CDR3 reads TGTGCCAGCAGTTACTCCGCGGGATCAAGGGATGAGCAGTTCTTC. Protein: CASSYSAGSRDEQFF.